This T cell receptor beta chain is from a study of identifying expanded T cells in peripheral blood. This clone is a singleton in its sample. Its antigen is unidentified. The germline CDR1 and CDR2 sequences are MNHNS and SASEGT. The CDR3 consists of 14 residues. Trimming stripped 7 bases from V and 0 bases from J, with 10 bases between. General study results and limits: Across healthy donors, higher total template counts meant significantly greater approximately 2-week count variance.

Libraries were prepared by immunoSEQ multiplex PCR; TCRdb keeps only in-frame clonotypes and omits some of them. This sample has under 150,000 clones, with 70% to 90% found just once. The J gene is TRBJ1-3, the V gene TRBV6-1, with D possibly matching TRBD1 (5 bases). Sequenced: blood. This sequence was found in a person aged 18-70 years in good health. The CDR3 DNA reads as TGTGCCAGCAAGGGACCGAGCTCTGGAAACACCATATATTTT. Its translation is CASKGPSSGNTIYF.